A few counts support the clone carrying this T cell receptor beta chain. Its matching antigen is unknown. This entry belongs to a study of naive and memory T cell subsets. Study-wide results and limits: A few larger clonotypes appeared in naive repertoires, especially CD8, possibly memory cells re-expressing CD45RA.

Two oligonucleotides, mixed equimolar, formed the beta constant-region primer covering TRBC1 and TRBC2. Nested alpha and beta constant-region primers with the SP2 primer drove four PCR rounds on ligated cDNA. MiXCR was run by TCRdb on the UMI-ligation and nested PCR reads, yielding one entry per CDR3 protein. This table has 150,000 or so distinct CDR3 sequences, roughly 22% appearing once. The CDR3 is 12 amino acids. Trimming left V 6 bases short and J 15 bases short, with 18 bases between. CDR1 MDHEN and CDR2 SYDVKM come from the germline V gene. The origin of this receptor is a human donor in good health. The sample comprised naive CD4+ T cells from blood. This chain connects TRBV28 to TRBJ1-5, with no clear D. In nucleotides, the CDR3 is TGTGCCAGCAGATCACAGCGTCAGGCATTGCATTTT. It specifies CASRSQRQALHF.